The 2 T cell receptor beta chains below all came from one sample that was sequenced in a study of blood T cell repertoires in COVID-19. The method was immunoSEQ multiplex PCR; TCRdb's version includes in-frame clones alone and lacks a portion of them. The data contain some 360,000 clones, around nine tenths of them seen just once; the ten biggest clones take up approximately 0.93%. The sequenced sample consisted of PBMCs or T cells enriched from blood (not recorded which). These receptors were collected from a woman in her 30s who had been exposed to COVID-19.

The chain links TRBV28 to TRBJ1-2; tentatively, D is TRBD1 (5 bases). This CDR3 spans 13 amino acids. Trimming pared 7 bases from V and 6 bases from J, leaving 15 bases between. Per the germline V gene, CDR1 is MDHEN and CDR2 is SYDVKM. The CDR3: CASIPLGPHGYTF. The CDR3 coding sequence is TGTGCCAGCATTCCCTTGGGGCCCCATGGCTACACCTTC.

This chain links TRBV28 with TRBJ2-3, with 13 bases lining up with TRBD2. V trimming: 5 bases; J trimming: 4 bases; junction bases outside the gene matches: 3. From germline, CDR1 is MDHEN and CDR2 SYDVKM. The CDR3 sequence is 15 residues long. The CDR3, as DNA: TGTGCCAGCAGTCGCGGGACTAGCGGGGCAGATACGCAGTATTTT. It encodes CASSRGTSGADTQYF. Full variable domain (rest looked up from reference TRBV28 and TRBJ2-3): DVKVTQSSRYLVKRTGEKVFLECVQDMDHENMFWYRQDPGLGLRLIYFSYDVKMKEKGDIPEGYSVSREKKERFSLILESASTNQTSMYLCASSRGTSGADTQYFGPGTRLTVL.